This entry lists 4 T cell receptor beta chains sequenced from one sample in a study of tumor-infiltrating lymphocytes in oesophageal squamous cell carcinoma. Each CDR3 protein gets one entry after TCRdb re-called the PCR reads with MiXCR. The table lists roughly 11,000 distinct CDR3 sequences, roughly three fifths of them singletons. The specimen sequenced was esophageal tumor tissue. All receptors come from a male donor with esophageal squamous cell carcinoma.

The chain joins TRBV7-4 to TRBJ2-5; 8 nucleotides align to TRBD2. CDR1 SGHVT and CDR2 SQSDAQ come from the germline V gene. The CDR3 consists of 15 residues. Trimming took 3 bases from V and 5 from J; bases not matched to a gene: 8. The CDR3 loop reads CASSFPGTRQETQYF. The CDR3 region has the DNA TGTGCCAGCAGCTTCCCCGGGACTAGACAGGAGACCCAGTACTTC.

The chain links TRBV12-3 or TRBV12-4 to TRBJ2-4; possibly TRBD1 or TRBD2 for D (5 bases each). The better agreement between TRBJ2-5 and the DNA end casts doubt on the J call. The CDR3 runs 16 residues. The CDR3 coding sequence is TGTGCCAGCAGTTTAGCGCCTGGGACCCTCCCAGCGACCCAGTACTTC. Translated: CASSLAPGTLPATQYF.

This clonotype showed up just once. Because it lacks the conserved phenylalanine or tryptophan at the end, this CDR3 is likely a read error. V gene TRBV7-3 combines with J gene TRBJ2-3; 9 nucleotides line up with TRBD2. Unmatched junction bases numbered 1, after V lost 3 bases and J lost 0 bases. CDR3 length: 15 residues. Germline-derived CDR1 and CDR2 are SGHTA and FQGTGA. CDR3 loop: CASSLTSGSTDTQYV. CDR3 DNA: TGTGCCAGCAGCTTGACTAGCGGTAGCACAGATACGCAGTATGTT.

This clonotype was seen only a few times. The rearrangement uses TRBV6-1 and TRBJ2-7; unclear D gene. There are 14 residues in the CDR3. V gave up 7 bases and J gave up 0 bases, with 13 bases separating them. Germline assignment: CDR1 MNHNS and CDR2 SASEGT. The CDR3 loop is CASNTESSSYEQYF. In DNA, the CDR3 is TGTGCCAGCAACACGGAATCAAGCTCCTACGAGCAGTACTTC.